One sample yielded the 5 T cell receptor beta chains listed below, sequenced in a study of PD-L1 blockade in urothelial cancer (dated by TCRdb to 2015 to 2018). The meaning of the sample's time point label: pretreatment peripheral blood. The library was made by the immunoSEQ multiplex PCR assay. Held by TCRdb, this immuneACCESS table contains in-frame sequences only and omits some clones. Under half of the omission traces to an unresolved V gene where checked; the cause of the rest is unknown. This sample gives 65,000 to 80,000 clones in total; roughly 90% of them show up just once. The ten largest clones capture more than 3.5% of the sample. Sequenced here: PBMCs, sampled around atezolizumab (anti-PD-L1) treatment. These receptors were collected from a man between 70 and 80 years old with urothelial cancer.

The chain links TRBV27 to TRBJ2-7, with D tentatively TRBD2 (7 bases). The CDR3 has 12 amino acids. From germline, CDR1 is MNHEY and CDR2 SMNVEV (reference sequence). V was trimmed by 3 bases and J by 12 bases, leaving 15 bases between them. Here the CDR3 reads CASSLMGGARYF. The CDR3 DNA is TGTGCCAGCAGTTTGATGGGGGGGGCGCGGTACTTC.

About this clone: This specimen includes other DNA sequences encoding the same CDR3. The rearrangement joins TRBV19 to TRBJ2-7; 10 positions match TRBD1. The CDR3 runs 14 residues. V trimming: 3 bases; J trimming: 3 bases; junction bases outside the gene matches: 2. Germline CDR1 is LNHDA and CDR2 is SQIVND (reference sequence). The CDR3 spells CASSMDRGNYEQYF. CDR3 bases: TGTGCCAGTAGTATGGACAGGGGGAACTACGAGCAGTACTTC. Variable domain in full (rest from reference TRBV19 and TRBJ2-7): DGGITQSPKYLFRKEGQNVTLSCEQNLNHDAMYWYRQDPGQGLRLIYYSQIVNDFQKGDIAEGYSVSREKKESFPLTVTSAQKNPTAFYLCASSMDRGNYEQYFGPGTRLTVT.

The chain carries TRBV2 and TRBJ2-4; TRBD2 aligns across 7 bases. This CDR3 spans 17 amino acids. CDR1 SNHLY and CDR2 FYNNEI come from the germline V gene. The V segment lost 4 bases and the J segment 0 bases; nucleotides outside the gene matches: 9. CDR3 sequence (DNA): TGTGCCAGCAGTGCTCGCGGGAGTAAACTAGCCAAAAACATTCAGTACTTC. This translates into CASSARGSKLAKNIQYF.

V is TRBV2 and J is TRBJ2-1; no clear D. V gave up 3 bases and J gave up 12 bases, with 9 bases separating them. Germline lookup yields CDR1 SNHLY and CDR2 FYNNEI. CDR3 length: 11 residues. The CDR3 sequence: CASSDRVGQFF. DNA of the CDR3: TGTGCCAGCAGTGACCGAGTCGGGCAGTTCTTC.

The sample holds a few counts of this clone. This chain joins TRBV9 and TRBJ1-3; 9 positions agree with TRBD1. J was trimmed by 8 bases and V by 0 bases; bases with no gene match: 12. The germline gives CDR1 SGDLS, CDR2 YYNGEE. The CDR3 covers 17 residues. CDR3 DNA: TGTGCCAGCAGCGTAGCGGGGACAGGGAGGTCCGCGGACACCATATATTTT. It codes for CASSVAGTGRSADTIYF.